Below are 24 T cell receptor beta chains sequenced from a single sample in a study of blood T cells in healthy people across ages. A sample-barcoded 5' primer and a J-beta primer mix were used in a second PCR of about 7 to 12 cycles. TCRdb fed the 5' RACE reads into MiXCR, producing one record per CDR3 protein. Found here are 250,000 to 300,000 distinct CDR3 sequences, less than 30% of them singletons; the top ten hold 29%. Source material: blood. Receptors originate from a woman in her 70s in good health.

This clonotype occurred a few times. The chain carries TRBV7-6 and TRBJ2-2; unclear D gene. The CDR3 runs 16 residues. Trimming left V 2 bases short and J 5 bases short, with 15 bases between. Germline V gene lookup returns CDR1 SGHVS and CDR2 FNYEAQ. The DNA of the CDR3 is TGTGCCAGCAGCTTAACCCCAGGCCCTGAAACCGGGGAGCTGTTTTTT. This gives the protein CASSLTPGPETGELFF.

This chain joins TRBV11-2 and TRBJ2-2; 10 bases agree with TRBD2. Germline V lookup: CDR1 SGHAT, CDR2 FQNNGV. This CDR3 comprises 17 residues. The V gene end was trimmed by 5 bases and the J gene end by 5 bases; junction bases not matched to a gene: 11. CDR3 sequence reads: CASSRTSGSGGTGELFF. CDR3 DNA sequence: TGTGCCAGCAGCCGGACTAGCGGAAGCGGGGGGACCGGGGAGCTGTTTTTT.

There are a few counts of this clonotype. This chain connects TRBV7-8 to TRBJ1-4; D may be TRBD1 (6 bases). The ends were cut back, 5 bases at V and 8 bases at J, with 15 bases in the middle. CDR1 is SGHVS and CDR2 is FQNEAQ in the germline V gene. The CDR3 runs 14 residues. The DNA of the CDR3 is TGTGCCAGCAGCCGGGGCAGGGGATTAGAAAAACTGTTTTTT. Residues: CASSRGRGLEKLFF.

There are a few counts of this clonotype. The gene calls are TRBV24-1 and TRBJ2-5; D uncertain. Trimming took 5 bases from V and 1 from J, leaving 7 bases between them. The CDR3 has 13 residues. Germline V gives CDR1 KGHDR, CDR2 SFDVKD. DNA of the CDR3: TGTGCCACCAGTGGGAACTCCCAAGAGACCCAGTACTTC. It specifies CATSGNSQETQYF.

This clonotype was seen more than once but under ten times. This chain joins TRBV20-1 and TRBJ2-5; D not resolved. The V end lost 6 bases, the J end lost 5 bases, and 13 bases lay between the germline ends. Germline values: CDR1 DFQATT, CDR2 SNEGSKA (reference sequence). There are 12 residues in the CDR3. The CDR3 protein is CSADTDRETQYF. The DNA of the CDR3 is TGCAGTGCCGACACGGACCGTGAGACCCAGTACTTC.

The chain employs TRBV2 and TRBJ2-2; perhaps TRBD1 as D (5 bases). Germline V gene lookup returns CDR1 SNHLY and CDR2 FYNNEI. The CDR3 is 13 amino acids. Trimming cost V 4 bases and J 6 bases, with 9 bases left between them. This CDR3 reads CASSAQGSGELFF. DNA of the CDR3: TGTGCCAGCAGTGCTCAGGGATCCGGGGAGCTGTTTTTT.

This rearrangement joins TRBV14 to TRBJ2-4; D ambiguous. The CDR3 has 12 amino acids. Trimming took 1 base from V and 8 from J, leaving 6 bases between them. The germline CDR1 and CDR2 sequences are SGHDN and FVKESK. This CDR3 is CASSQARDIQYF. In DNA form, the CDR3 reads TGTGCCAGCAGCCAAGCTCGAGACATTCAGTACTTC. Based on the CDR3 plus reference TRBV14 and TRBJ2-4, the full variable domain is EAGVTQFPSHSVIEKGQTVTLRCDPISGHDNLYWYRRVMGKEIKFLLHFVKESKQDESGMPNNRFLAERTGGTYSTLKVQPAELEDSGVYFCASSQARDIQYFGAGTRLSVL.

The rearrangement uses TRBV29-1 and TRBJ1-1; D is perhaps TRBD1 (5 bases). V was clipped by 7 bases and J by 5 bases, with 23 bases between them. Germline V lookup: CDR1 SQVTM, CDR2 ANQGSEA. The CDR3 contains 15 residues. The CDR3 sequence: CSARVAGRGRTEAFF. The CDR3 bases are TGCAGCGCCAGAGTAGCAGGGAGGGGAAGAACTGAAGCTTTCTTT.

The rearrangement links TRBV12-3 or TRBV12-4 to TRBJ2-1; 9 bases match TRBD2. The V segment lost 8 bases and the J segment 7 bases; nucleotides outside the gene matches: 6. CDR3 length equals 13 residues. The chain's CDR3 is CASEVAGVNEQFF. CDR3 DNA: TGTGCCAGCGAAGTAGCGGGAGTGAATGAGCAGTTCTTC.

This clonotype came up a few times. V and J are TRBV7-2 and TRBJ2-3; no firm D call. CDR1 is SGHTA, CDR2 FQGNSA, per germline. Deletions cut 1 base from V and 12 bases from J, with 8 bases between. The CDR3 runs 11 residues. The CDR3 nucleotides are TGTGCCAGCAGCTTAGTACGAAAACAGTATTTT. Protein: CASSLVRKQYF.

This clonotype came up a few times. Possible read error: a much larger clone is one base away. The chain carries TRBV7-3 and TRBJ2-5; D is unresolved. V lost 3 bases and J lost 3, with 11 bases in between. The CDR3 runs to 14 residues. CDR1 and CDR2 (germline): SGHTA, FQGTGA. The CDR3 coding sequence is TGTGCCAGCAGCTTTGGCAGCTGGGAAGAGACCCAGTACTTC. Protein product: CASSFGSWEETQYF.

The V and J genes are TRBV6-1 and TRBJ1-5; D unresolved. The CDR3 is 12 amino acids. Germline values: CDR1 MNHNS, CDR2 SASEGT. The V end was cut by 6 bases, the J end by 7 bases, with 10 bases between. The CDR3 reads CASRRENQPQHF. DNA of the CDR3: TGTGCCAGCAGGAGGGAGAACCAGCCCCAGCATTTT.

The J gene is TRBJ2-2, the V gene TRBV28; D possibly corresponds to TRBD1 (5 bases). CDR1 and CDR2 from the germline V gene are MDHEN and SYDVKM. V was shortened by 5 bases and J by 4 bases, with 8 bases between the two germline ends. The CDR3 length is 13 residues. This CDR3 reads CASSRRGTGELFF. The CDR3, as DNA: TGTGCCAGCAGTCGAAGGGGCACCGGGGAGCTGTTTTTT.

Concerning this clonotype itself: At one end the junction does not follow the germline gene, possibly because of a read error. V and J are TRBV29-1 and TRBJ1-2; TRBD1 might be the D (6 bases). The CDR3 is 15 amino acids. Germline V gene data show CDR1 as SQVTM and CDR2 as ANQGSEA. CDR3 DNA sequence: TGCAGCGTTGATCTGGGGGCGGGGGTTAACGATGGCTACACCTTC. It encodes CSVDLGAGVNDGYTF.

The chain has TRBV5-1 and TRBJ2-5, with 11 positions matching TRBD2. The germline V gene has CDR1 SGHRS and CDR2 YFSETQ. The CDR3 extends over 15 amino acids. J was trimmed by 7 bases and V by 1 base; bases with no gene match: 6. The CDR3 region is CASSLTSGSDTTQYF. The CDR3 nucleotides read TGCGCCAGCAGCTTGACTAGCGGGAGTGATACGACCCAGTACTTC.

This clonotype has more than one count but fewer than ten. The rearrangement uses TRBV10-2 and TRBJ2-5; D might be TRBD2 (7 bases). Per germline, CDR1 WSHSY and CDR2 SAAADI. V was trimmed by 5 bases and J by 5 bases, leaving 21 bases between them. The CDR3 length is 16 residues. CDR3 DNA sequence: TGCGCCAGCAGTCCCTTGGAGGGGGGGCAAAGCGAGACCCAGTACTTC. Amino acids: CASSPLEGGQSETQYF.

The J gene is TRBJ2-3, the V gene TRBV4-3, with 7 bases fitting TRBD1. This CDR3 region has 15 residues. Per the germline V gene, CDR1 is LGHNA and CDR2 is YSLEER. V shed 0 bases and J 3 bases; nucleotides not matched to a gene: 3. CDR3 in amino acids: CASSQDPGGTDTQYF. The CDR3 nucleotides are TGCGCCAGCAGCCAAGATCCAGGGGGAACAGATACGCAGTATTTT.

The chain uses TRBV5-5 and TRBJ2-2; a weak D match, TRBD2 (7 bases). The CDR3 consists of 16 residues. Germline V gene lookup returns CDR1 SGHKS and CDR2 YYEKEE (reference sequence). V shed 3 bases and J shed 3 bases, with 15 bases lying between them. The CDR3 DNA reads as TGTGCCAGCAGCTCCCGGGGAGGGGGTGACACCGGGGAGCTGTTTTTT. Protein product: CASSSRGGGDTGELFF.

The rearrangement links TRBV7-2 to TRBJ2-5; 13 bases agree with TRBD2. CDR3 length: 19 amino acids. V shed 5 bases and J 3 bases; nucleotides not matched to a gene: 15. The V gene's germline CDR1 is SGHTA and CDR2 FQGNSA. CDR3 nucleotides: TGTGCCAGCAGCCTACACCCAATACTAGCGGGAGGGCCCAAAGAGACCCAGTACTTC. Its protein is CASSLHPILAGGPKETQYF.

Worth noting for this clonotype: This may arise from a read error, as a much more abundant clone is one base away. The CDR3 nucleotides are TGCAGTGCTAGTGCAGGGAACACTGAAGCTTTCTTT. Translating gives CSASAGNTEAFF. J is TRBJ1-1 and V is TRBV20-1; D is undetermined. The CDR3 contains 12 residues. Germline CDR1 DFQATT, CDR2 SNEGSKA (reference sequence). The V end was cut by 3 bases, the J end by 1 base, with 6 bases between.

This clonotype showed up many times. The rearrangement links TRBV20-1 to TRBJ2-5; 15 nucleotides agree with TRBD2. The J segment lost 5 bases and the V segment lost 1 base, leaving 8 bases of the junction unmatched. The CDR3 has 17 residues. Germline lookup yields CDR1 DFQATT and CDR2 SNEGSKA (reference sequence). The CDR3 coding sequence is TGCAGTGCTAGAGGGACTAGCGGGAGGGCCGTCGGTGAGACCCAGTACTTC. As protein: CSARGTSGRAVGETQYF.

In this sample, this clonotype turned up a few times. This chain links TRBV6-6 with TRBJ1-5; D gene uncertain. V dropped 2 bases and J dropped 2 bases, with 4 bases sitting between them. CDR3 size: 13 residues. Germline-derived CDR1 and CDR2 are MNHNY and SVGAGI (reference sequence). The chain's CDR3 is CASSYPGNQPQHF. The CDR3 coding sequence is TGTGCCAGCAGTTACCCGGGCAATCAGCCCCAGCATTTT.

This clonotype turned up a few times. The rearrangement uses TRBV25-1 and TRBJ2-5; TRBD1 matches at 8 bases. The J call may not be correct, given that the DNA end is closer to TRBJ2-7. The germline gives CDR1 MGHDK, CDR2 SYGVNS. The CDR3 covers 13 residues. This chain's CDR3 is CASDRGGGYEQYF. For the CDR3, the DNA is TGTGCCAGCGACAGGGGCGGTGGCTACGAGCAGTACTTC.

The rearrangement joins TRBV12-5 to TRBJ2-5, with D tentatively TRBD2 (6 bases). The assigned J gene may be wrong: the sequence end matches TRBJ2-7 better. CDR1 LGHNT and CDR2 FRNRAP come from the germline V gene. The CDR3 has 14 amino acids. DNA of the CDR3: TGTGCTAGTGGTTTGGAGGCTAGCGTGAGCGAGCAGTACTTC. Amino acids: CASGLEASVSEQYF.